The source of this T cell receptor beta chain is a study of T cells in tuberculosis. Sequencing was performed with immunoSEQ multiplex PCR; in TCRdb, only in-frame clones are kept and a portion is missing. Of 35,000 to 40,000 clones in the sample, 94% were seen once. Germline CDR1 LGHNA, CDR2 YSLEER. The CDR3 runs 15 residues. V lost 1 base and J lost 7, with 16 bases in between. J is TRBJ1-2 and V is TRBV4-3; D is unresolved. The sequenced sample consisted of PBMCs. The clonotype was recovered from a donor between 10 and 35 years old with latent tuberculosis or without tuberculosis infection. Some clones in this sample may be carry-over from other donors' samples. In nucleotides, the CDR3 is TGCGCCAGCAGCCAAGGTGAAGGGAGGGTAGGTGGCTACACCTTC. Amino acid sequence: CASSQGEGRVGGYTF.